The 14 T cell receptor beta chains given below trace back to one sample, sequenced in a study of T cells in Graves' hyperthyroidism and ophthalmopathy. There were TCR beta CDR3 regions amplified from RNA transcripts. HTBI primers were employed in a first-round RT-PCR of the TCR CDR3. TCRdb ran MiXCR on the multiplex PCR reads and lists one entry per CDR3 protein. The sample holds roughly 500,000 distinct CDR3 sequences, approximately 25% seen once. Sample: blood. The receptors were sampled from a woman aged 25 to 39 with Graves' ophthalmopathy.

CDR3 sequence reads: CASSGGGKSYEQYF. The CDR3 bases are TGTGCCAGCAGCGGGGGAGGCAAATCCTACGAGCAGTACTTC. The chain combines TRBV7-2 with TRBJ2-7, with TRBD2 as a possible D gene (6 bases). Germline V gives CDR1 SGHTA, CDR2 FQGNSA. The CDR3 has 14 residues. The V and J ends lost 5 bases and 1 base respectively, with 12 bases between them.

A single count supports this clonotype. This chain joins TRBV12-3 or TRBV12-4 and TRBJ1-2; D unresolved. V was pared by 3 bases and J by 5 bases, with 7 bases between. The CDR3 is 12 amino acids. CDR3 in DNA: TGTGCCAGCAGTTTTACCCGTTATGGCTACACCTTC. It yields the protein CASSFTRYGYTF.

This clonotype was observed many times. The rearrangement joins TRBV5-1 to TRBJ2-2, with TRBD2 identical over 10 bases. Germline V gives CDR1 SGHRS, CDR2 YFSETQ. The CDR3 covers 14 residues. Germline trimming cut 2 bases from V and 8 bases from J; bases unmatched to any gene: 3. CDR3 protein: CASSLLAGTGELFF. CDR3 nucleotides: TGCGCCAGCAGCTTACTAGCGGGGACAGGGGAGCTGTTTTTT.

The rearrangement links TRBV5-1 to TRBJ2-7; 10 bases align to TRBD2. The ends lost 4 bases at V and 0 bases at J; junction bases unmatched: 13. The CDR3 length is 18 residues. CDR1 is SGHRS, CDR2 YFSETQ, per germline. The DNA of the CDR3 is TGCGCCAGCAGCATTGCTAGCGGGGGCCCGCAGAGCTCCTACGAGCAGTACTTC. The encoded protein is CASSIASGGPQSSYEQYF.

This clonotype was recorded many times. CDR3 in amino acids: CASSLGGQTYEQYF. The CDR3 DNA reads as TGCGCCAGCAGCTTGGGGGGACAGACCTACGAGCAGTACTTC. The rearrangement links TRBV5-1 to TRBJ2-7; 7 nucleotides align to TRBD1. CDR3 size: 14 residues. The germline CDR1 and CDR2 sequences are SGHRS and YFSETQ. Trimming removed 0 bases from V and 2 bases from J; junction bases left unmatched: 2.

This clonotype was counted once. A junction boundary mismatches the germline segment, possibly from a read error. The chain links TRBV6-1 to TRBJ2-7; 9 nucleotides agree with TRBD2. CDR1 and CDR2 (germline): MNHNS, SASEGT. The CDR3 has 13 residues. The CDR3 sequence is CVSSPSGVYEQYF. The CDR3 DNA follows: TGTGTCAGCAGTCCTAGCGGGGTCTACGAGCAGTACTTC.

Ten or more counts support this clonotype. CDR3 sequence reads: CASSPTPTLGQLNYGYTF. Written as DNA, the CDR3 is TGTGCCAGCAGTCCGACCCCGACATTGGGACAGCTAAACTATGGCTACACCTTC. This rearrangement joins TRBV27 to TRBJ1-2, with 7 bases aligning to TRBD1. The CDR3 totals 18 residues. Germline values: CDR1 MNHEY, CDR2 SMNVEV (reference sequence). The junction had 17 bases not matched to a gene; V was cut back by 5 bases and J by 2 bases.

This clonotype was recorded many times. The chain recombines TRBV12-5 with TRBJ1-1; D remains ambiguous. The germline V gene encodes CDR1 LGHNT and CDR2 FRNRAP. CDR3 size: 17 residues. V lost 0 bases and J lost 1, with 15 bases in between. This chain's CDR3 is CASGLVPLLRRNTEAFF. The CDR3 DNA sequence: TGTGCTAGTGGTTTGGTACCCCTCCTGCGAAGGAACACTGAAGCTTTCTTT. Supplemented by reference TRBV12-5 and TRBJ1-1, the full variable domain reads DARVTQTPRHKVTEMGQEVTMRCQPILGHNTVFWYRQTMMQGLELLAYFRNRAPLDDSGMPKDRFSAEMPDATLATLKIQPSEPRDSAVYFCASGLVPLLRRNTEAFFGQGTRLTVV.

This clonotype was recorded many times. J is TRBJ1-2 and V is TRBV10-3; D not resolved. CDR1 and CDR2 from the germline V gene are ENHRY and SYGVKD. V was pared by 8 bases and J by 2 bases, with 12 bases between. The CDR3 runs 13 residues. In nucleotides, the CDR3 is TGTGCCATCGGCGCTCAGATCAACTATGGCTACACCTTC. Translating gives CAIGAQINYGYTF.

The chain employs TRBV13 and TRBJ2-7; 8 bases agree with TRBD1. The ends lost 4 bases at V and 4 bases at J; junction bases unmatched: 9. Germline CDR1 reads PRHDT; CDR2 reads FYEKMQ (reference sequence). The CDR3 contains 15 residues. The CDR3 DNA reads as TGTGCCAGCAGCTCTTACCGGGACAGGTTTTACGAGCAGTACTTC. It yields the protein CASSSYRDRFYEQYF. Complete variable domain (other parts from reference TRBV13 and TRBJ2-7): AAGVIQSPRHLIKEKRETATLKCYPIPRHDTVYWYQQGPGQDPQFLISFYEKMQSDKGSIPDRFSAQQFSDYHSELNMSSLELGDSALYFCASSSYRDRFYEQYFGPGTRLTVT.

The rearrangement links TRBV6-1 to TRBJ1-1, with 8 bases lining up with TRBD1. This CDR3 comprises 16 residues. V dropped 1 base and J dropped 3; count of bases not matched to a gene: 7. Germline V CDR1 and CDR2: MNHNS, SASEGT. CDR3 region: CASSEGDRFQDTEAFF. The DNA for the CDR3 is TGTGCCAGCAGTGAAGGGGACAGGTTTCAGGACACTGAAGCTTTCTTT.

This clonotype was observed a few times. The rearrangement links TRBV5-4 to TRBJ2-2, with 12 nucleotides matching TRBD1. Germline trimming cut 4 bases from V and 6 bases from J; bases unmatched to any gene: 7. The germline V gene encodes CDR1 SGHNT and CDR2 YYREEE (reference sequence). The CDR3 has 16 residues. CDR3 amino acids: CASSGGQGARSGELFF. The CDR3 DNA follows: TGTGCCAGCAGCGGGGGACAGGGGGCTCGGTCCGGGGAGCTGTTTTTT.

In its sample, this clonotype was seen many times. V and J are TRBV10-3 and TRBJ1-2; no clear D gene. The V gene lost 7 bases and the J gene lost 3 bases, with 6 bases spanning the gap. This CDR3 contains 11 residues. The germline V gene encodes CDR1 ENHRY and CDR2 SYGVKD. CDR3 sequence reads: CAIKRDYGYTF. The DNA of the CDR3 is TGTGCCATCAAACGGGACTATGGCTACACCTTC.

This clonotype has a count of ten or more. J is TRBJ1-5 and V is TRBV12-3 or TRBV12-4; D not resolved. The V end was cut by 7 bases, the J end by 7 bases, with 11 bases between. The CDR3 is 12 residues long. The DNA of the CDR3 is TGTGCCAGCAATCGGGCGGACCAGCCCCAGCATTTT. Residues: CASNRADQPQHF.